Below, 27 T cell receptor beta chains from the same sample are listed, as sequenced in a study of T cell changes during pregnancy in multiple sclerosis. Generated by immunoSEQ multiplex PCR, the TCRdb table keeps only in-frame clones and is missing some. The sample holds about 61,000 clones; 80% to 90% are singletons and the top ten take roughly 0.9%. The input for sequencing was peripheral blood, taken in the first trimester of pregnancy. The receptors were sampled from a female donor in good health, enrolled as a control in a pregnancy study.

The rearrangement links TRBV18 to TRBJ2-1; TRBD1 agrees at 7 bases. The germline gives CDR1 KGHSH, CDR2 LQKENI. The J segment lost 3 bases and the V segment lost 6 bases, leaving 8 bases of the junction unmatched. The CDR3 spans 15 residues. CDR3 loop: CASSPPWDSYNEQFF. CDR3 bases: TGTGCCAGCTCGCCTCCATGGGACAGCTACAATGAGCAGTTCTTC.

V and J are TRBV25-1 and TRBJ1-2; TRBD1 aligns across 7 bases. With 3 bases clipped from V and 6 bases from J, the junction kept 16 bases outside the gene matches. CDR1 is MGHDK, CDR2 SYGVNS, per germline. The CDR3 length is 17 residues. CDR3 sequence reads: CASSDRAVAGGEDGYTF. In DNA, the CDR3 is TGTGCCAGCAGTGACCGGGCGGTGGCAGGGGGAGAGGATGGCTACACCTTC.

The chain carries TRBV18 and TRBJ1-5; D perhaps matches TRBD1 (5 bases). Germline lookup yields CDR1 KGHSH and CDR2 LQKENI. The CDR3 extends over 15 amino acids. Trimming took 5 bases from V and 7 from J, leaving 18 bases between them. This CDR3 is CASSADGRGEQPQHF. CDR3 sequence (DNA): TGTGCCAGCTCAGCAGATGGTAGGGGCGAACAGCCCCAGCATTTT.

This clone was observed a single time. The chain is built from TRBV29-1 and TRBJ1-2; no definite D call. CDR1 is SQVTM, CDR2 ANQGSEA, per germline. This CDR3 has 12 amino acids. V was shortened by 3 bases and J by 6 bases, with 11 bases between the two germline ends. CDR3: CSVDKLLNGYTF. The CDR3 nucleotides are TGCAGCGTTGATAAGCTATTGAATGGCTACACCTTC.

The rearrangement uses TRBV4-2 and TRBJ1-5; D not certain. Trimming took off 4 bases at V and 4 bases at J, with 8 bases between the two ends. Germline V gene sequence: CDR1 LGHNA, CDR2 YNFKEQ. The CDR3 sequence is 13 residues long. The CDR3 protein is CASSLRENQPQHF. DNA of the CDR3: TGTGCCAGCAGCCTTCGGGAAAATCAGCCCCAGCATTTT.

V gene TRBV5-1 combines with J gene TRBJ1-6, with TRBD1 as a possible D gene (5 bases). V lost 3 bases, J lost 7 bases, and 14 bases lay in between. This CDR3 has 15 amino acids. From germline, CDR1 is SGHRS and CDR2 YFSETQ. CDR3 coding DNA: TGCGCCAGCAGCTCAATAGACAGAAACAATTCACCCCTCCACTTT. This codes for CASSSIDRNNSPLHF.

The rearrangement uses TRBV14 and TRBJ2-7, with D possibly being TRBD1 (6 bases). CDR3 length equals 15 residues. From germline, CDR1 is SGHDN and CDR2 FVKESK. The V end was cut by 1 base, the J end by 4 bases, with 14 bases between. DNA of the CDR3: TGTGCCAGCAGCCAAGGCAGGGGCCCCCTATACGAGCAGTACTTC. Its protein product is CASSQGRGPLYEQYF.

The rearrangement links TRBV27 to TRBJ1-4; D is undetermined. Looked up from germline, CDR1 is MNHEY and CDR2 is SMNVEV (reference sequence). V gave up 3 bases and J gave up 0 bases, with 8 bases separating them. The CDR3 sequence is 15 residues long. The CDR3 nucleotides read TGTGCCAGCAGTTTCACAGAAGCAACTAATGAAAAACTGTTTTTT. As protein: CASSFTEATNEKLFF.

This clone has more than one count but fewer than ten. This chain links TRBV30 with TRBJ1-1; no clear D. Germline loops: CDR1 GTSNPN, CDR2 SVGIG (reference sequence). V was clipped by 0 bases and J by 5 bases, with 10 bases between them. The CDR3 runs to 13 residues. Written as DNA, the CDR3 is TGTGCCTGGAGTGTAGAAAGGAGAACTGAAGCTTTCTTT. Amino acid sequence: CAWSVERRTEAFF.

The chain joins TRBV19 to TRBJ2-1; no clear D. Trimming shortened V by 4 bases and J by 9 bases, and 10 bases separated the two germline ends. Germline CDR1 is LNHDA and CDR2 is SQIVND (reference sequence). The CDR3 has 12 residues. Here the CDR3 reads CASSRHGSEQFF. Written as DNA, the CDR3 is TGTGCCAGTAGTAGACATGGTAGTGAGCAGTTCTTC.

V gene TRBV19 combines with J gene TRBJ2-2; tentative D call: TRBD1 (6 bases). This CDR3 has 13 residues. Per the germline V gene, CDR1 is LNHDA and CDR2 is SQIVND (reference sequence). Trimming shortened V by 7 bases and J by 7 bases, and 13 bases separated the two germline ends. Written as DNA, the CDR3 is TGTGCCAGTACGACAGGACAGTTCGGGGAGCTGTTTTTT. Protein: CASTTGQFGELFF.

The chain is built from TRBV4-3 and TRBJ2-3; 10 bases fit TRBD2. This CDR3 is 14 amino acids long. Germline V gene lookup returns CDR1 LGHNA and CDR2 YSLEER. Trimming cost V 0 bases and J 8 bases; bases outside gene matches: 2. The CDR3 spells CASSQDRTSGTQYF. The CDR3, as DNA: TGCGCCAGCAGCCAAGATCGGACTAGCGGTACGCAGTATTTT.

The CDR3 DNA follows: TGTGCCAGCAGCCCCCTAGTCGGGGGGGGCAGGCAGCCCCAGCATTTT. It yields the protein CASSPLVGGGRQPQHF. The gene calls are TRBV7-8 and TRBJ1-5, with D perhaps matching TRBD1 (6 bases). The CDR3 spans 16 residues. V dropped 5 bases and J dropped 7 bases, with 21 bases sitting between them. The germline V gene has CDR1 SGHVS and CDR2 FQNEAQ. The full variable domain, its missing parts supplied by reference TRBV7-8 and TRBJ1-5, is GAGVSQSPRYKVAKRGQDVALRCDPISGHVSLFWYQQALGQGPEFLTYFQNEAQLDKSGLPSDRFFAERPEGSVSTLKIQRTQQEDSAVYLCASSPLVGGGRQPQHFGDGTRLSIL.

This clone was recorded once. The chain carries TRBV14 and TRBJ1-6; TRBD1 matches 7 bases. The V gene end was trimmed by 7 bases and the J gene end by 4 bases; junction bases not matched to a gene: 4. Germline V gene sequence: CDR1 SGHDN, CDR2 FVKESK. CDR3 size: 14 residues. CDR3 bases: TGTGCCAGCAACAAACAGGGGTATAATTCACCCCTCCACTTT. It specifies CASNKQGYNSPLHF.

In DNA, the CDR3 is TGTGCCAGCAGCGATCCCCAGACAGCTGCTAGCTATGGCTACACCTTC. Encoded protein: CASSDPQTAASYGYTF. The V and J genes are TRBV5-4 and TRBJ1-2, with a weak D call TRBD1 (5 bases). Germline V gives CDR1 SGHNT, CDR2 YYREEE (reference sequence). The CDR3 consists of 16 residues. Between the trimmed V and J ends, which lost 4 bases and 4 bases, there was a span of 20 bases.

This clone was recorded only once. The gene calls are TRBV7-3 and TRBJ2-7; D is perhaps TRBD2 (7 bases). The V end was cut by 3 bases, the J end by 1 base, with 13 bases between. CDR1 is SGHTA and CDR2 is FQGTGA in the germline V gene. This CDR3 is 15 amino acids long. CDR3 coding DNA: TGTGCCAGCAGCTTGGGCGGGGGCGATTCCTACGAGCAGTACTTC. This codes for CASSLGGGDSYEQYF.

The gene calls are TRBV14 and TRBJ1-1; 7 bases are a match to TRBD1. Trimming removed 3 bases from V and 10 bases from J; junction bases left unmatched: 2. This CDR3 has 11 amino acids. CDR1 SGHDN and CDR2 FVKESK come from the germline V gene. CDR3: CASSQGTAAFF. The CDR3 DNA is TGTGCCAGCAGCCAGGGGACAGCAGCTTTCTTT.

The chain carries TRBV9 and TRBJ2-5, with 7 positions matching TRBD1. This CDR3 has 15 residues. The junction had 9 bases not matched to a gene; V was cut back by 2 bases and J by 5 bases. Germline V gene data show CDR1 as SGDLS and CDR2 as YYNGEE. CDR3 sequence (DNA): TGTGCCAGCAGCGTCACCCAGGGGGTGTACGAGACCCAGTACTTC. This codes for CASSVTQGVYETQYF.

This CDR3 reads CASRLAGGSTDTQYF. As DNA, the CDR3 is TGTGCCAGTCGACTAGCGGGGGGGAGCACAGATACGCAGTATTTT. The chain recombines TRBV2 with TRBJ2-3; 14 nucleotides match TRBD2. Looked up from germline, CDR1 is SNHLY and CDR2 is FYNNEI. The V and J ends lost 9 bases and 0 bases, in that order; junction bases with no gene match: 2. The CDR3 length is 15 residues.

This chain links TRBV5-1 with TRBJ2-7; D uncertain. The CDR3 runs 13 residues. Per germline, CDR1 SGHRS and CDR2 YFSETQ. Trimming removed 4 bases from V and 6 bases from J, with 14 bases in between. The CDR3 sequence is CASSLLRGGEQYF. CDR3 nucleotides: TGCGCCAGCAGCCTCCTCCGAGGTGGCGAGCAGTACTTC.

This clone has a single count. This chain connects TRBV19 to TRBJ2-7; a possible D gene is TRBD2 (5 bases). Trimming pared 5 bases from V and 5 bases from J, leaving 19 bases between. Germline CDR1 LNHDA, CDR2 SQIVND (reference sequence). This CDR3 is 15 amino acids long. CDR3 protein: CASSPTSETIHEQYF. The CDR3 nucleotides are TGTGCCAGTAGTCCTACTAGTGAGACAATCCACGAGCAGTACTTC.

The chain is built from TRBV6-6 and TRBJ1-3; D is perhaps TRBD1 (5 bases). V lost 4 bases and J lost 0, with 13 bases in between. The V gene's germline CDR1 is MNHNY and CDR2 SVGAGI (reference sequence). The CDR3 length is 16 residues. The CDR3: CASSSGLSFSGNTIYF. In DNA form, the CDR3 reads TGTGCCAGCAGTTCGGGACTTTCTTTCTCTGGAAACACCATATATTTT.

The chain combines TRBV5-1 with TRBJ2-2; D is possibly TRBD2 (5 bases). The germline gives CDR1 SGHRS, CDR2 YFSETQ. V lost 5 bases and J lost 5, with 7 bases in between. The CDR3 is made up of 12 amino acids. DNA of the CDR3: TGCGCCAGCAGTTCGGGGACCGGGGAGCTGTTTTTT. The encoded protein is CASSSGTGELFF.

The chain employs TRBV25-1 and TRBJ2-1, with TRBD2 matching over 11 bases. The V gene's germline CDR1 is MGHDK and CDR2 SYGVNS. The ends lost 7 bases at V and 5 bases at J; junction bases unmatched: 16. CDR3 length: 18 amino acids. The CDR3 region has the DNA TGTGCCAGCACCCGAACCCCCGGGACTAGCGGCAGGAACAATGAGCAGTTCTTC. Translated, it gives CASTRTPGTSGRNNEQFF.

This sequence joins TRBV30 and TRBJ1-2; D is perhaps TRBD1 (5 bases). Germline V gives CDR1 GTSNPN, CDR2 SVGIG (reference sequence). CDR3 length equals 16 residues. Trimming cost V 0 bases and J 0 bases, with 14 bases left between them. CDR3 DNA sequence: TGTGCCTGGAGTGTATTAGGGGCCCCAGCTAACTATGGCTACACCTTC. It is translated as CAWSVLGAPANYGYTF. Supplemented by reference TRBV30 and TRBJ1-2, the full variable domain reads SQTIHQWPATLVQPVGSPLSLECTVEGTSNPNLYWYRQAAGRGLQLLFYSVGIGQISSEVPQNLSASRPQDRQFILSSKKLLLSDSGFYLCAWSVLGAPANYGYTFGSGTRLTVV.

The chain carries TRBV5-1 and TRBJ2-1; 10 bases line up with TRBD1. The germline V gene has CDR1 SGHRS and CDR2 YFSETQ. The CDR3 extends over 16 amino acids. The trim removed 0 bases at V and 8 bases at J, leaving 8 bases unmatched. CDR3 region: CASSLAGDRGVDEQFF. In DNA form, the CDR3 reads TGCGCCAGCAGCTTGGCCGGGGACAGGGGTGTCGATGAGCAGTTCTTC.

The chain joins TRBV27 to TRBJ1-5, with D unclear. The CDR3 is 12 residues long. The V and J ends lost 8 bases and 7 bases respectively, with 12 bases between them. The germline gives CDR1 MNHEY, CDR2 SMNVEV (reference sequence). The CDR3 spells CASGVVRQPQHF. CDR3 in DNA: TGTGCCAGCGGAGTTGTACGACAGCCCCAGCATTTT.